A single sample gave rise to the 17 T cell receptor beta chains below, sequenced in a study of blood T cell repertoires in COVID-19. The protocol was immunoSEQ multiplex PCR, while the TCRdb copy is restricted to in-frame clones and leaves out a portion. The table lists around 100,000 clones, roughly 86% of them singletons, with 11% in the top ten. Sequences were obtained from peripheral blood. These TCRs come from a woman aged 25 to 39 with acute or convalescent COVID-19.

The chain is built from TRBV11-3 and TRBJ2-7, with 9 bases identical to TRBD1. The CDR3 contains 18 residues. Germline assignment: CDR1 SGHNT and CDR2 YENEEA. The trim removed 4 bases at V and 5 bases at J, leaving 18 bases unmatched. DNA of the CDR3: TGTGCCAGCAGCTCGCCGCAGCTTACAGGGGGCATTTACGACGAGCAGTACTTC. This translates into CASSSPQLTGGIYDEQYF. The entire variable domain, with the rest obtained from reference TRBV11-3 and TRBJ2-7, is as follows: EAGVVQSPRYKIIEKKQPVAFWCNPISGHNTLYWYLQNLGQGPELLIRYENEEAVDDSQLPKDRFSAERLKGVDSTLKIQPAELGDSAVYLCASSSPQLTGGIYDEQYFGPGTRLTVT.

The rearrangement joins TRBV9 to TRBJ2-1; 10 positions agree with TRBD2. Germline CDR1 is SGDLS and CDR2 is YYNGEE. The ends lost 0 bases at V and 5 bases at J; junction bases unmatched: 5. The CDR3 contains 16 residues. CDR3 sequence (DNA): TGTGCCAGCAGCGTAGGGGGGACTAGCGTTGACAATGAGCAGTTCTTC. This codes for CASSVGGTSVDNEQFF.

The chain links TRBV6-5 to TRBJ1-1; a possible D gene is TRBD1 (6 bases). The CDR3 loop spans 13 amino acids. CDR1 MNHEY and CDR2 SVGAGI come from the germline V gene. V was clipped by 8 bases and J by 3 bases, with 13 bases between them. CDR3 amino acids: CASQGTDYTEAFF. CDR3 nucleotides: TGTGCCAGCCAGGGGACGGATTACACTGAAGCTTTCTTT.

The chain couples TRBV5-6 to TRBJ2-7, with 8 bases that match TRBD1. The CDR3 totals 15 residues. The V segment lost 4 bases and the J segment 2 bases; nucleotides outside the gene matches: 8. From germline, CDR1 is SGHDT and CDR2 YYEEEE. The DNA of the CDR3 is TGTGCCAGCAGCACTACAGGGGGTACCCCCTACGAGCAGTACTTC. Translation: CASSTTGGTPYEQYF.

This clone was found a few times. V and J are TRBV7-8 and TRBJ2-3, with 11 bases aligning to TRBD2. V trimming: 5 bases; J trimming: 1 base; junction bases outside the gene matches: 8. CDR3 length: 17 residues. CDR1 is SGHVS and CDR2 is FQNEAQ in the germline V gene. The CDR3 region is CASSPKRTSGRTDTQYF. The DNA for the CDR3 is TGTGCCAGCAGCCCGAAGAGGACTAGCGGGCGCACAGATACGCAGTATTTT. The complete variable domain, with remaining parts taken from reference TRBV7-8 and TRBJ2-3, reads GAGVSQSPRYKVAKRGQDVALRCDPISGHVSLFWYQQALGQGPEFLTYFQNEAQLDKSGLPSDRFFAERPEGSVSTLKIQRTQQEDSAVYLCASSPKRTSGRTDTQYFGPGTRLTVL.

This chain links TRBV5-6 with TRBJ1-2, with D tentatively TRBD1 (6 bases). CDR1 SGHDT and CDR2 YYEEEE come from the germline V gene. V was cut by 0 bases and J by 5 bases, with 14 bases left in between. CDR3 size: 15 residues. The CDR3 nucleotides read TGTGCCAGCAGCTTGGTAGGGGGAGAGGGGTATGGCTACACCTTC. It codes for CASSLVGGEGYGYTF.

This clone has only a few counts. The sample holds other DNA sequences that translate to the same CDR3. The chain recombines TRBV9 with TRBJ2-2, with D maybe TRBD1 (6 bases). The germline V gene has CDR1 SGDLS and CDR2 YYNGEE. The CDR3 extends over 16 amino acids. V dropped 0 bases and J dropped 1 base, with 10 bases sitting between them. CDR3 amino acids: CASSVAQGRNTGELFF. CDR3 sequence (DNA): TGTGCCAGCAGCGTAGCCCAGGGGAGGAACACCGGGGAGCTGTTTTTT.

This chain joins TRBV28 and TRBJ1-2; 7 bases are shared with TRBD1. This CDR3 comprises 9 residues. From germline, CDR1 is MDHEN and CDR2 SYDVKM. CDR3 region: CEGASGYTF. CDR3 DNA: TGTGAGGGGGCGAGTGGCTACACCTTC.

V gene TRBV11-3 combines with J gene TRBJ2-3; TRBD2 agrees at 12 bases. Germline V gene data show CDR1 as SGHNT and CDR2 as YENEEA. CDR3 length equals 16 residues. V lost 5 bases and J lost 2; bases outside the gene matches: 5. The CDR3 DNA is TGTGCCAGCAGCCCCCGACTAGCGGGGGCCACAGATACGCAGTATTTT. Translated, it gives CASSPRLAGATDTQYF.

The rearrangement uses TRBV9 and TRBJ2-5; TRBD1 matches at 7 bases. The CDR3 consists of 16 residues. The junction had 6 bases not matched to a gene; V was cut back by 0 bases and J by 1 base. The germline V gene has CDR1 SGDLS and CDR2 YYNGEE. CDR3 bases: TGTGCCAGCAGCGTAGGGATAGGGGGCCTCCAAGAGACCCAGTACTTC. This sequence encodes CASSVGIGGLQETQYF.

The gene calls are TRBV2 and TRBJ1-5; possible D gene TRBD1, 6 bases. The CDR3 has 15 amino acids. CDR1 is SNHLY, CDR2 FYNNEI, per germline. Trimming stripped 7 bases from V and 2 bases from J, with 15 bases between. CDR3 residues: CASTIGGEGNQPQHF. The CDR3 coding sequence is TGTGCCAGCACCATAGGGGGGGAGGGCAATCAGCCCCAGCATTTT.

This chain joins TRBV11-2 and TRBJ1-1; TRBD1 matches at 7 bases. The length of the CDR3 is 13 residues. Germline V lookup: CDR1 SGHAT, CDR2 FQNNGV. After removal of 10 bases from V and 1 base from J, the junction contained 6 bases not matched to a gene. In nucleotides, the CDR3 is TGTGCCACCGCACAGGGGAGGAACACTGAAGCTTTCTTT. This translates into CATAQGRNTEAFF.

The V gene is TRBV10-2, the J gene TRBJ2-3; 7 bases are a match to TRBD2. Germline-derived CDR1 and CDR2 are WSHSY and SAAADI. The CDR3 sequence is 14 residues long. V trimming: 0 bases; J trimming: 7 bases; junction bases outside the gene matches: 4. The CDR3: CASSESGGGNTQYF. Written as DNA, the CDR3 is TGCGCCAGCAGTGAGTCGGGGGGGGGAAATACGCAGTATTTT.

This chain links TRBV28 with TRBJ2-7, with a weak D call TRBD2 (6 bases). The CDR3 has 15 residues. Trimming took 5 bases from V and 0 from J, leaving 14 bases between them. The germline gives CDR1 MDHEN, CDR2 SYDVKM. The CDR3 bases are TGTGCCAGCAGTGCCTCCGGGACTTTCTCCTACGAGCAGTACTTC. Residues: CASSASGTFSYEQYF.

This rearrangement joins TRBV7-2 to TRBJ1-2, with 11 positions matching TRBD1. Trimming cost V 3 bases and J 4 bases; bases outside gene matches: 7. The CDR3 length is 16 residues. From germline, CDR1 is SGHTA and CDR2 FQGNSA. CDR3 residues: CASSFETGTGGYGYTF. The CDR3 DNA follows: TGTGCCAGCAGCTTCGAGACCGGGACAGGGGGCTATGGCTACACCTTC.

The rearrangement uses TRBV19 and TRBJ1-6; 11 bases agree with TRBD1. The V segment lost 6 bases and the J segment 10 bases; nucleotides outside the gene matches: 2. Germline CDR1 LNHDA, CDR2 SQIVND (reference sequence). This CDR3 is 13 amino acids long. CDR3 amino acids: CASRGQGGSPLHF. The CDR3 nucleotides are TGTGCCAGTAGGGGACAGGGGGGGTCACCCCTCCACTTT.

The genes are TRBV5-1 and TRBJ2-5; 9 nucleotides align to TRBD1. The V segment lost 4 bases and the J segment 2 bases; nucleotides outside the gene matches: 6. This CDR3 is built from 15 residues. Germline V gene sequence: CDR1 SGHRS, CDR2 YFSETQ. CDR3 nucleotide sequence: TGCGCCAGCAGCCTGGGCGACAGGGGGCAAGAGACCCAGTACTTC. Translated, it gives CASSLGDRGQETQYF.